These 5 T cell receptor beta chains originate from one sample sequenced in a study of CD8 T cells in ankylosing spondylitis. The study, taken as a whole, reports: In ankylosing spondylitis blood, a motif of fewer than 10 highly homologous TCR beta variants appeared characteristic.

TCRdb re-called the 5' RACE reads with MiXCR, one entry per CDR3 protein. Counted here are 800,000 to 900,000 distinct CDR3 sequences, approximately 12% occurring once; the ten biggest clones make up about 0.49%. Antigens for these TCRs are unknown. The sample was blood, either unsorted or a sorted T cell fraction (not recorded which). These receptors were collected from a male donor with ankylosing spondylitis.

The rearrangement uses TRBV4-3 and TRBJ2-5, with D possibly being TRBD1 or TRBD2 (5 bases each). Between the trimmed V and J ends, which lost 0 bases and 5 bases, there was a span of 13 bases. This CDR3 is 15 amino acids long. From germline, CDR1 is LGHNA and CDR2 YSLEER. This chain's CDR3 is CASSQDYRGTETQYF. CDR3 DNA sequence: TGCGCCAGCAGCCAAGATTATCGGGGCACGGAGACCCAGTACTTC.

The table lists this clonotype with a few counts. The chain links TRBV18 to TRBJ2-7, with D unclear. The CDR3 runs 14 residues. V was trimmed by 3 bases and J by 6 bases, leaving 15 bases between them. CDR1 is KGHSH and CDR2 is LQKENI in the germline V gene. The chain's CDR3 is CASSPRTPRREQYF. DNA of the CDR3: TGTGCCAGCTCACCTCGCACCCCTCGGCGCGAGCAGTACTTC.

This clonotype was found a few times. The chain carries TRBV6-5 and TRBJ2-3; no clear D gene. Per germline, CDR1 MNHEY and CDR2 SVGAGI. Trimming cost V 10 bases and J 2 bases, with 10 bases left between them. The CDR3 sequence is 12 residues long. This CDR3 reads CAIRTSTDTQYF. As DNA, the CDR3 is TGTGCCATCCGTACCTCCACAGATACGCAGTATTTT.

J is TRBJ1-5 and V is TRBV7-2, with D unresolved. Trimming removed 4 bases at V and 12 bases at J, with 13 bases between. Germline lookup yields CDR1 SGHTA and CDR2 FQGNSA. The CDR3 sequence is 12 residues long. CDR3 bases: TGTGCCAGCAGCTCACCGGGCCCAGTCCAGCATTTT. Translation gives CASSSPGPVQHF.

At least ten counts were recorded for this clonotype. Compared with germline, one end of the junction differs, possibly owing to a read error. The rearrangement links TRBV20-1 to TRBJ1-4; D is unresolved. CDR3 length: 12 residues. Germline V gives CDR1 DFQATT, CDR2 SNEGSKA (reference sequence). The CDR3 here is CSARKGNEKLFF. The CDR3 DNA reads as TGCAGTGCTAGGAAGGGTAATGAAAAACTTTTTTTT.